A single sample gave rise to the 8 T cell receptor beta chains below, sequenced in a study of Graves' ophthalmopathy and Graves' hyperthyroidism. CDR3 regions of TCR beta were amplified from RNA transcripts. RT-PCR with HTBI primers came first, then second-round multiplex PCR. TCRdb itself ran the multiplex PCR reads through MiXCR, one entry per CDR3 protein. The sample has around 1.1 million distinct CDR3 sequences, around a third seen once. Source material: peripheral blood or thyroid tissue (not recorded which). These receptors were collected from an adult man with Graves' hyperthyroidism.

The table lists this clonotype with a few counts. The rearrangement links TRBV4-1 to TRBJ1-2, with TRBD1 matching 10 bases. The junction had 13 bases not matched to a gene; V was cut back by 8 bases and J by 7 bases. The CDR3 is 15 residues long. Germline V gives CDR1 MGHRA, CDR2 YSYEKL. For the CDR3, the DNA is TGCGCCAGCCTAGCTCCGGGACAGGGGCTCGGTGGCTACACCTTC. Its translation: CASLAPGQGLGGYTF.

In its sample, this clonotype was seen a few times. As DNA, the CDR3 is TGTGCCAGCAGCTTAAGGGGGTTTAATTCGGCCGGGGAGCTGTTTTTT. It yields the protein CASSLRGFNSAGELFF. The V and J genes are TRBV7-2 and TRBJ2-2; the D gene is possibly TRBD1 (6 bases). Germline assignment: CDR1 SGHTA and CDR2 FQGNSA. This CDR3 is 16 amino acids long. V lost 2 bases to trimming and J lost 6 bases, with 16 bases between them.

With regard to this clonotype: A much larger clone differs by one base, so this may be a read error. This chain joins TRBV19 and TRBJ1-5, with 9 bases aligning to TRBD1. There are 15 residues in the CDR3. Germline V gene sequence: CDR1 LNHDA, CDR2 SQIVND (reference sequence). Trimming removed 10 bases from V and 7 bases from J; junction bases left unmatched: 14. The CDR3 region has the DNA TGTGCCACTCACCGGGACAGGGATTTTAACCAGCCCCAGCATTTT. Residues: CATHRDRDFNQPQHF. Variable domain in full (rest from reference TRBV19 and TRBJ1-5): DGGITQSPKYLFRKEGQNVTLSCEQNLNHDAMYWYRQDPGQGLRLIYYSQIVNDFQKGDIAEGYSVSREKKESFPLTVTSAQKNPTAFYLCATHRDRDFNQPQHFGDGTRLSIL.

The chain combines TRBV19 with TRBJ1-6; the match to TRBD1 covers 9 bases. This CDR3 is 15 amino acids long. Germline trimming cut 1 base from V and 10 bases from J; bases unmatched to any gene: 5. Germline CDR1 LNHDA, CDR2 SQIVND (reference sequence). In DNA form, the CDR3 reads TGTGCCAGTAGTATAGTGGGACAGGGCGGCTCACCCCTCCACTTT. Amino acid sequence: CASSIVGQGGSPLHF.

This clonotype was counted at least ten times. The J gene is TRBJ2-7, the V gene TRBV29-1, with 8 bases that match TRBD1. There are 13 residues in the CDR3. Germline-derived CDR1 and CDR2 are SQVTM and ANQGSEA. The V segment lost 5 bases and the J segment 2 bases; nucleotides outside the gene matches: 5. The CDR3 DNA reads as TGCAGCGTTACGGACAGGGAGCCCTACGAGCAGTACTTC. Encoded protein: CSVTDREPYEQYF.

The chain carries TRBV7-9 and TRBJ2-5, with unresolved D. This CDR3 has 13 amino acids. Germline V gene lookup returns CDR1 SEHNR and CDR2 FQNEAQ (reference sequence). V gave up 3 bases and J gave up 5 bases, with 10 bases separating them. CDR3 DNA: TGTGCCAGCAGCTTGCTCTCGTCGGAGACCCAGTACTTC. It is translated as CASSLLSSETQYF.

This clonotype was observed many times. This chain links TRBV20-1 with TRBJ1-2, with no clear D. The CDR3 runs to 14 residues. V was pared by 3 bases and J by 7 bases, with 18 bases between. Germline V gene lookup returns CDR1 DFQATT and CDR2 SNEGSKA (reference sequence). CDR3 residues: CSARPGTPTFGYTF. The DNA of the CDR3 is TGCAGTGCTAGGCCCGGAACACCAACGTTTGGCTACACCTTC.

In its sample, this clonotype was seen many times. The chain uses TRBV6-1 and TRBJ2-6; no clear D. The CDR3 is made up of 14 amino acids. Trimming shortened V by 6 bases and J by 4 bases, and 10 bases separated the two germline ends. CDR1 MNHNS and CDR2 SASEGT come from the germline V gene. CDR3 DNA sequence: TGTGCCAGCAGCTTCTCTGGAGGGGCCAACGTCCTGACTTTC. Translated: CASSFSGGANVLTF.